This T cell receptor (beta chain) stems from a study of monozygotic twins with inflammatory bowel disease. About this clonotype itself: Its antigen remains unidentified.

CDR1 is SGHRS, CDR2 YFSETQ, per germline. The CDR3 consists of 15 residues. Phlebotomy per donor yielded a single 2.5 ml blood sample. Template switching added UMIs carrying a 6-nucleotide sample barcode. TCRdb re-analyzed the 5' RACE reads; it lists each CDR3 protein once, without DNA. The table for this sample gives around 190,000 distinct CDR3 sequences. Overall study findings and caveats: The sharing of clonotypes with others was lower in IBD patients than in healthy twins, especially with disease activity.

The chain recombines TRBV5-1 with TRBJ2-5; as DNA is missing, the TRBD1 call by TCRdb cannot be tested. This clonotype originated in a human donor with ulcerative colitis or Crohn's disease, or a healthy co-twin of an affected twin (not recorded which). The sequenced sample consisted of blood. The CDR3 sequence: CASSFPGPQEETQYF.